This TCR beta chain was profiled in a study of T-cell reconstitution after alpha-beta-depleted transplantation in children. CDR3 size: 14 residues. V shed 1 base, J shed 6 bases, and the junction held 8 bases outside the gene matches. Germline V gene lookup returns CDR1 DFQATT and CDR2 SNEGSKA (reference sequence). In its sample, this clonotype was seen many times. A TCRbeta library incorporating unique molecular identifiers was prepared. TCRdb re-derived calls from the PCR reads in MiXCR, one entry per CDR3 protein. Of approximately 130,000 distinct CDR3 sequences listed, 8% to 10% are singletons. The chain couples TRBV20-1 to TRBJ2-7; TRBD1 agrees at 8 bases. The receptor comes from a girl under three years old who had a stem cell transplant for combined immunodeficiency, so the T cells may come from the graft donor. This material consisted of PBMCs, mostly from graft donor cells, taken 180 days after TCRalphabeta/CD19-depleted stem cell transplant. CDR3 amino acids: CSARAATGVREQYF. DNA of the CDR3: TGCAGTGCTAGAGCTGCGACAGGGGTCCGCGAGCAGTACTTC.